The clone carrying this T cell receptor (beta chain) occurred once. No antigen is known for it. The CDR3 spans 15 residues. V was clipped by 5 bases and J by 5 bases; unmatched bases: 3. Germline loops: CDR1 SNHLY, CDR2 FYNNEI. This record belongs to a study of cytomegalovirus exposure and HLA in healthy donors. Across the whole study: The study's early data release held about 80 million unique TCRs from HLA-typed donors.

Findings and caveats of the study: The study flagged around 160 TCR beta chains as cytomegalovirus-associated.

Both 60 Vbeta primers and 13 Jbeta primers went into the PCR. The assay was immunoSEQ multiplex PCR, and TCRdb's table has in-frame clones only and misses some. The table has over 100,000 clones, 77% seen once. These donors, healthy bone marrow donors, were studied. This chain links TRBV2 with TRBJ2-3; 14 bases line up with TRBD2. The clonotype was recovered from a middle-aged man in good health and CMV-seropositive. Sequencing was carried out using PBMCs. For the CDR3, the DNA is TGTGCCAGCAGTCGACTAGCGGGGGGGGAAGATACGCAGTATTTT. Translating it yields CASSRLAGGEDTQYF.